The sequence of this T cell receptor (beta chain) was determined in a study of human T cells and chemical hapten exposure. Study-wide context: Patch testing placed 0.01% DPC on the upper back, with readings at 6 days.

This clonotype occurred many times. What it binds is unknown. Because the CDR3's place on the DNA is in doubt, the DNA is left out and the CDR3 is given as listed by TCRdb. Noted time point: patch test 3, about 24 weeks after DPC sensitization. Treatment of the sample: therapeutic diphenylcyclopropenone sensitization with weekly scalp DPC. Whole blood that had not been fractionated was the source of extracted total RNA. CDR1 and CDR2 from the germline V gene are SQVTM and ANQGSEA. A total of 8 residues make up the CDR3, ends included. General study points: DPC sensitization did not alter TCRs above 1 in 1000 frequency. Controls formed significantly fewer large CDR3 similarity clusters than expanded TCRs did.

TCRdb reprocessed the RACE reads via MiXCR and lists one record per CDR3 protein. The sample contains some 90,000 distinct CDR3 sequences, about a tenth of which appear only once. The TCR sequence derives from a woman in her thirties with alopecia areata. Some clones in this sample may be carry-over from other donors' samples. This chain joins TRBV29-1 and TRBJ1-1; the table's D call, TRBD1, was not checked against the DNA. Sequenced here: whole blood, sampled in connection with sensitization to the hapten diphenylcyclopropenone (DPC). CDR3 residues: CSVGTGSF.